The sequence of this T cell receptor beta chain was determined in a study of preoperative IRX-2 immunotherapy in early breast cancer (dated 2019 in TCRdb). Library preparation used the immunoSEQ multiplex PCR assay. TCRdb mirrors the immuneACCESS table, restricted to in-frame sequences. Some clones are absent from its copies; in checked studies, under half trace to an unresolved V gene, and the reason for the others is unknown. The sample includes roughly 34,000 clones, with around 92% observed a single time. The ten largest make up roughly 1.5% of the sample. This clone has more than one count but fewer than ten. The clone's antigen remains unknown. The record has no base qualities; no much larger clone is one base away. The treatment or condition label on this specimen signifies: preoperative locoregional IRX-2 cytokine immunotherapy. The samples were obtained from a phase Ib study in which preoperative, locoregional IRX-2 cytokine immunotherapy intended to prime immune responses was tested. Donors were patients with early-stage breast cancer who received IRX-2 before surgery.

Per the germline V gene, MNHGY is the CDR1 and SAAAGT is the CDR2. Trimming removed 5 bases from V and 7 bases from J; the gene matches leave 7 bases unexplained. There are 14 amino acids in the CDR3, from cysteine to phenylalanine inclusive. Kept here is only the CDR3 DNA, which spans 42 bases and is read in frame from base 1. The TCR was taken from a human donor with breast cancer. The chain is made from TRBV6-8 and TRBJ1-1, with 10 bases matching TRBD1. The sample was tumor tissue, taken after IRX-2 immunotherapy. The CDR3 region has the sequence CASSADRGQGEAFF. The DNA reads as follows: TGTGCCAGCAGTGCAGACAGGGGGCAAGGTGAAGCTTTCTTT.